Included here is one TCR beta chain sequence, with context. The data were taken from a study of blood T cell repertoires in COVID-19. Authors' processing steps: Estimates of nucleated cell counts were drawn from the amplification of reference gene primers. Assay used: immunoSEQ multiplex PCR; TCRdb lists only in-frame clones, some missing. The DNA was the basis for D and trimming; V, J and clone size are from that table. The sample holds over 250,000 clones, roughly 86% seen once. Sequences were obtained from PBMCs or T cells enriched from blood (not recorded which). This receptor was obtained from a woman in her 30s who had recovered from COVID-19.

CDR3 in DNA: TGTGCCAGCTCAATGACAGGGCTGGATCAGCCCCAGCATTTT. As protein: CASSMTGLDQPQHF. V gene TRBV18 combines with J gene TRBJ1-5; 7 bases align to TRBD1. The CDR3 has 14 amino acids. Germline V gene data show CDR1 as KGHSH and CDR2 as LQKENI. The junction had 6 bases not matched to a gene; V was cut back by 5 bases and J by 5 bases. Filled out from reference TRBV18 and TRBJ1-5, the complete variable domain reads NAGVMQNPRHLVRRRGQEARLRCSPMKGHSHVYWYRQLPEEGLKFMVYLQKENIIDESGMPKERFSAEFPKEGPSILRIQQVVRGDSAAYFCASSMTGLDQPQHFGDGTRLSIL.